The 18 T cell receptor beta chains in this list originate from one sample, sequenced in a study of shared clonotypes between healthy human individuals. Here immunoSEQ multiplex PCR was the method, and the copy in TCRdb shows in-frame clones only, minus some. The table includes about 520,000 clones, almost 80% detected once. Sequenced: PBMCs. The receptors originated from a woman between 40 and 55 years old in good health. Some clones in this sample may be carry-over from other donors' samples.

Comments on this clone: A much larger clonotype is one base distant, so this may be a read error. The chain combines TRBV4-2 with TRBJ2-3; D may correspond to TRBD1 or TRBD2 (6 bases each). The germline V and J ends were trimmed by 1 base and 10 bases, with 21 bases remaining between them. Germline loops: CDR1 LGHNA, CDR2 YNFKEQ. This CDR3 is built from 16 residues. CDR3 in DNA: TGTGCCAGCAGCCAAGCGGGGGCTGGTAGCGCGGATGCGCAGTATTTT. This sequence encodes CASSQAGAGSADAQYF.

The rearrangement links TRBV11-3 to TRBJ1-3; no clear D gene. CDR1 and CDR2 from the germline V gene are SGHNT and YENEEA. V gave up 5 bases and J gave up 0 bases, with 11 bases separating them. The CDR3 contains 15 residues. The chain's CDR3 is CASSAGGSSGNTIYF. The CDR3 DNA reads as TGTGCCAGCAGCGCAGGCGGATCCTCTGGAAACACCATATATTTT. The full variable domain, with the rest looked up from reference TRBV11-3 and TRBJ1-3, is EAGVVQSPRYKIIEKKQPVAFWCNPISGHNTLYWYLQNLGQGPELLIRYENEEAVDDSQLPKDRFSAERLKGVDSTLKIQPAELGDSAVYLCASSAGGSSGNTIYFGEGSWLTVV.

The CDR3 DNA reads as TGTGCCAGCAGCCTCGAGATAGCGGACCACAATGAGCAGTTCTTC. Translated, it gives CASSLEIADHNEQFF. The rearrangement links TRBV7-6 to TRBJ2-1, with D possibly being TRBD2 (6 bases). Between the trimmed V and J ends, which lost 5 bases and 5 bases, there was a span of 16 bases. The CDR3 has 15 amino acids. In germline, CDR1 is SGHVS, CDR2 FNYEAQ.

The V call is TRBV10-3, the J call TRBJ2-1; 7 bases align to TRBD1. CDR3 size: 13 residues. V gave up 5 bases and J gave up 8 bases; unmatched junction bases: 6. Germline assignment: CDR1 ENHRY and CDR2 SYGVKD. The CDR3 region is CAISRQGVDEQFF. The CDR3 nucleotides read TGTGCCATCAGTAGGCAGGGGGTTGATGAGCAGTTCTTC.

The chain is built from TRBV7-3 and TRBJ2-7; D remains unclear. The CDR3 covers 13 residues. The germline V and J ends were trimmed by 8 bases and 5 bases, with 16 bases remaining between them. CDR1 is SGHTA and CDR2 is FQGTGA in the germline V gene. CDR3 in amino acids: CASAGSVGDEQYF. The CDR3 coding sequence is TGTGCCAGCGCCGGCTCGGTTGGTGACGAGCAGTACTTC.

The V gene is TRBV28, the J gene TRBJ1-5; D not certain. Germline values: CDR1 MDHEN, CDR2 SYDVKM. V lost 8 bases and J lost 0, with 11 bases in between. This CDR3 comprises 14 residues. This CDR3 is CASFDIDSNQPQHF. The DNA for the CDR3 is TGTGCCAGCTTTGACATTGATAGCAATCAGCCCCAGCATTTT.

At least ten counts were recorded for this clone. Other DNA sequences of this sample code for an identical CDR3. The chain uses TRBV29-1 and TRBJ2-2; 9 bases line up with TRBD1. This CDR3 is 14 amino acids long. Germline assignment: CDR1 SQVTM and CDR2 ANQGSEA. With V trimmed by 4 bases and J by 4 bases, 4 bases remained unmatched. The CDR3 DNA is TGCAGCGTTGGGACAGGGGTGGCCACCGGGGAGCTGTTTTTT. This gives the protein CSVGTGVATGELFF.

This clone was seen once. This likely stems from a read error, as it lies one base from a far larger clone. V and J are TRBV10-3 and TRBJ2-3, with 7 positions matching TRBD1. Germline V CDR1 and CDR2: ENHRY, SYGVKD. V trimming: 6 bases; J trimming: 2 bases; junction bases outside the gene matches: 5. This CDR3 is 14 amino acids long. CDR3 nucleotide sequence: TGTGCCATCAGGCCGGGACAGAACACAGATACGCAGTATTTT. It codes for CAIRPGQNTDTQYF.

This chain connects TRBV2 to TRBJ2-1, with 16 bases identical to TRBD2. The CDR3 runs 17 residues. The V gene end was trimmed by 3 bases and the J gene end by 4 bases; junction bases not matched to a gene: 3. Germline lookup yields CDR1 SNHLY and CDR2 FYNNEI. The CDR3 spells CASSEGLAGGGYNEQFF. The CDR3 nucleotides are TGTGCCAGCAGTGAGGGACTAGCGGGAGGGGGGTACAATGAGCAGTTCTTC.

Of note for this clone: A far larger clone is just one base off, so this is likely a read error. Other nucleotide sequences from this sample produce the same CDR3. This chain joins TRBV6-1 and TRBJ2-2, with D unresolved. The CDR3 length is 15 residues. Trimming took off 1 base at V and 1 base at J, with 7 bases between the two ends. Looked up from germline, CDR1 is MNHNS and CDR2 is SASEGT. The CDR3 reads CASSEEEGNTGELFF. CDR3 DNA: TGTGCCAGCAGTGAAGAAGAAGGGAACACCGGGGAGCTGTTTTTT.

This chain links TRBV5-6 with TRBJ1-4; possibly TRBD1 for D (6 bases). Trimming took off 4 bases at V and 7 bases at J, with 11 bases between the two ends. This CDR3 has 13 amino acids. The germline V gene has CDR1 SGHDT and CDR2 YYEEEE. CDR3 bases: TGTGCCAGCAGCCTGTCAGGGGTTGAAAAACTGTTTTTT. Encoded protein: CASSLSGVEKLFF.

The rearrangement joins TRBV6-6 to TRBJ1-1; tentatively, D is TRBD1 (5 bases). Trimming shortened V by 7 bases and J by 4 bases, and 13 bases separated the two germline ends. The CDR3 loop spans 13 amino acids. Germline CDR1 reads MNHNY; CDR2 reads SVGAGI (reference sequence). The CDR3 spells CASKAREGTEAFF. In DNA, the CDR3 is TGTGCCAGCAAAGCCAGGGAGGGCACTGAAGCTTTCTTT.

V is TRBV5-1 and J is TRBJ2-7; 13 positions match TRBD2. CDR3 length: 15 amino acids. V lost 3 bases, J lost 5 bases, and 5 bases stayed unmatched. Germline V gene sequence: CDR1 SGHRS, CDR2 YFSETQ. In DNA, the CDR3 is TGCGCCAGCAGCTCCGGGACTAGCGGGACCCACGAGCAGTACTTC. Residues: CASSSGTSGTHEQYF.

The chain links TRBV5-1 to TRBJ1-4; 12 nucleotides match TRBD1. There are 16 residues in the CDR3. Looked up from germline, CDR1 is SGHRS and CDR2 is YFSETQ. V gave up 4 bases and J gave up 5 bases; unmatched junction bases: 6. For the CDR3, the DNA is TGCGCCAGCAGCCATGGGACAGGGGGCCCAAATGAAAAACTGTTTTTT. Protein product: CASSHGTGGPNEKLFF.

The chain employs TRBV28 and TRBJ1-5, with D perhaps TRBD1 (5 bases). V dropped 4 bases and J dropped 0 bases, with 13 bases sitting between them. Germline CDR1 MDHEN, CDR2 SYDVKM. The CDR3 length is 16 residues. The chain's CDR3 is CASSYPRQYSNQPQHF. The CDR3 DNA reads as TGTGCCAGCAGTTACCCCAGACAGTATAGCAATCAGCCCCAGCATTTT.

The rearrangement uses TRBV25-1 and TRBJ1-1; TRBD1 agrees at 12 bases. Germline V lookup: CDR1 MGHDK, CDR2 SYGVNS. This CDR3 has 17 residues. The junction had 11 bases not matched to a gene; V was cut back by 6 bases and J by 3 bases. DNA for the CDR3: TGTGCCAGCAGGCAGGGACAGGGGGCGATTGCCTACACTGAAGCTTTCTTT. It translates to CASRQGQGAIAYTEAFF. Together with reference TRBV25-1 and TRBJ1-1, the CDR3 gives the full variable domain: EADIYQTPRYLVIGTGKKITLECSQTMGHDKMYWYQQDPGMELHLIHYSYGVNSTEKGDLSSESTVSRIRTEHFPLTLESARPSHTSQYLCASRQGQGAIAYTEAFFGQGTRLTVV.

Comments on this clone: Other DNA sequences from this sample encode an identical CDR3 as well. The chain combines TRBV5-1 with TRBJ2-7, with D possibly being TRBD1 or TRBD2 (6 bases each). The CDR3 covers 13 residues. CDR1 and CDR2 from the germline V gene are SGHRS and YFSETQ. V dropped 0 bases and J dropped 4 bases, with 8 bases sitting between them. The CDR3 bases are TGCGCCAGCAGCTTGGGAGGGGGGTACGAGCAGTACTTC. Its translation: CASSLGGGYEQYF.

This clone was found once. J is TRBJ2-5 and V is TRBV15; D is uncertain. Germline CDR1 reads LNHNV; CDR2 reads YYDKDF (reference sequence). V was trimmed by 2 bases and J by 2 bases, leaving 3 bases between them. CDR3 length equals 12 residues. CDR3 DNA sequence: TGTGCCACCAGCAGAAGACAAGAGACCCAGTACTTC. This codes for CATSRRQETQYF.